This T cell receptor beta chain was found in a study of T cells after yellow fever vaccination. TCRdb re-derived calls from the 5' RACE reads in MiXCR, one entry per CDR3 protein. This sample has about 45,000 distinct CDR3 sequences, with 6.8% found just once. The table lists this clonotype with many counts. The ends were cut back, 4 bases at V and 2 bases at J, with 15 bases in the middle. Germline V gene sequence: CDR1 DFQATT, CDR2 SNEGSKA (reference sequence). The CDR3 has 15 amino acids. Findings and caveats of the study: Although most clonotypes did not, a small share appeared in both CD4 and CD8 compartments. Subsequent to the booster, the majority of primary-vaccination clones reappeared (less than 97% CD4, 80% to 90% CD8). By day 5 rather than day 15, the secondary response had peaked, though it was weaker.

This chain connects TRBV20-1 to TRBJ2-1; D uncertain. Source: CD8+ T cells not binding an NS4B(214-222) dextramer, sorted from PBMCs, taken 45 days after the yellow fever booster vaccination. The TCR comes from a man aged 30-40 years who received the YFV17D yellow fever vaccine. CDR3 sequence reads: CSAKMADNPYNEQFF. The CDR3 nucleotides read TGCAGTGCTAAAATGGCGGATAACCCCTACAATGAGCAGTTCTTC.